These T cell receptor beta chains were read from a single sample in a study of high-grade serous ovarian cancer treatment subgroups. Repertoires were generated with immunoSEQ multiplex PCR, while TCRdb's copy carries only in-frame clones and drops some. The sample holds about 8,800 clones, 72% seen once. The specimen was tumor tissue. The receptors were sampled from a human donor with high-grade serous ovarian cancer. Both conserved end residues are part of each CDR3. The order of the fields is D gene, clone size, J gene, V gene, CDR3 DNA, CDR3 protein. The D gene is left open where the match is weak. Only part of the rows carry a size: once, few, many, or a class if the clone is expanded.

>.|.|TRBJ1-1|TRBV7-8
TGTGCCAGCAGCCCCGAGACAGGTCTCACTGAAGCTTTCTTT
CASSPETGLTEAFF
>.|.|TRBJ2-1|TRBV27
TGTGCCAGCAGTTTTAGGGGTCTAGCGAGCTCCTACAATGAGCAGTTCTTC
CASSFRGLASSYNEQFF
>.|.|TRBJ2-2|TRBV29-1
TGCAGCGTTGAGGCAGGGGGGACCGGGGAGCTGTTTTTT
CSVEAGGTGELFF
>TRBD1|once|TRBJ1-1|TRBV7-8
TGTGCCAGCAGCATTAACGTGGGTATCTTGACAGGGGAAGCTTTCTTT
CASSINVGILTGEAFF
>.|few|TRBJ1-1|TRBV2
TGTGCCAGCAGTGTGGACTCGAACACTGAAGCTTTCTTT
CASSVDSNTEAFF
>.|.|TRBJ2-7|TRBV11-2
TGTGCCAGCAGCTTAGCTCAGCGGGCCTACGAGCAGTACTTC
CASSLAQRAYEQYF
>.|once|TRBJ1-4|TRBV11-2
TGTGCCAGCAGCCGAACGCAGGGATTAGAAAAACTGTTTTTT
CASSRTQGLEKLFF
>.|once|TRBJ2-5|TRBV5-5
TGTGCCAGCAGCTACGACAGTTACCAGGGGAAGACCCAGTACTTC
CASSYDSYQGKTQYF
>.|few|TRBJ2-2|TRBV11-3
TGTGCCAGCAGTAGCACCGGGGAGCTGTTTTTT
CASSSTGELFF
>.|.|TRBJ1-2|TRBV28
TGTGCCAGCAGTTTCTCCATCACGGGCTATGGCTACACCTTC
CASSFSITGYGYTF
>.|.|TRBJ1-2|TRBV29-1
TGCAGCGTTGAAGATTTCAAATGGTTTGCGCCGCACTATGGCTACACCTTC
CSVEDFKWFAPHYGYTF
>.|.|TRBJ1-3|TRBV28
TGTGCCAGCAGTTATTACCCAGGGGCAGGGGCAGGAAACACCATATATTTT
CASSYYPGAGAGNTIYF
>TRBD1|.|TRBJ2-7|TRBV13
TGTGCCAGCAGTATCGGGACAGGCTACGAGCAGTACTTC
CASSIGTGYEQYF
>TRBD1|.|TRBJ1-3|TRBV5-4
TGTGCCAGCAGCTTGGGGACAGGTGCGCAGACTGGAAACACCATATATTTT
CASSLGTGAQTGNTIYF
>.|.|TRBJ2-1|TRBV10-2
TGCGCCAGACCGGGACACACACCAATTGGGCAGTTCTTC
CARPGHTPIGQFF
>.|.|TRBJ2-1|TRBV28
TGTGCCAGCAGTTTAACAGGGCTCTCCTACAATGAGCAGTTCTTC
CASSLTGLSYNEQFF
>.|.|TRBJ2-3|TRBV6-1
TGTGCCAGCAGTGAATTGCGCGGAGCAGATACGCAGTATTTT
CASSELRGADTQYF
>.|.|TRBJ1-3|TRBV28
TGTGCCAGCAGGCGCCAACGGAGTCAAAACACCATATATTTT
CASRRQRSQNTIYF
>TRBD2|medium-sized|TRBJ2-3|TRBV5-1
TGCGCCAGCAGCTCGGACCTCCTAGCGGGAGCTGATACGCAGTATTTT
CASSSDLLAGADTQYF
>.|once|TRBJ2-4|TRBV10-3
TGTGCCATCAGTGAGTCGTCAGGGGCTGTAGCCAAAAACATTCAGTACTTC
CAISESSGAVAKNIQYF
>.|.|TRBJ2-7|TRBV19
TGTGCCAGTAGAGGAGGTAGGACCTACGAGCAGTACTTC
CASRGGRTYEQYF
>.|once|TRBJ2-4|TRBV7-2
TGTGCCAGCAGCTTAGAGGTGGGGGCCCGGGCCAAAAACATTCAGTACTTC
CASSLEVGARAKNIQYF
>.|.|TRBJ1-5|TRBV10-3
TGTGCCATCAGTGAGGAGCCGGGTCAATGGCCCCAGCATTTT
CAISEEPGQWPQHF
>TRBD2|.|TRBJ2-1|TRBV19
TGTGCCAGTCGCAACCAGGGGGCGCAGGTAGCGGGAGGGCCCAATGAGCAGTTCTTC
CASRNQGAQVAGGPNEQFF
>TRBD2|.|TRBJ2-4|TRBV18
TGTGCCAGCTCACCCCCCGGGGGGTCGAACATTCAGTACTTC
CASSPPGGSNIQYF
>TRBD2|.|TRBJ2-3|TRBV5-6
TGTGCCAGCAGCTTCAGACTGGGACTAGCGGGAGAACCAGATACGCAGTATTTT
CASSFRLGLAGEPDTQYF
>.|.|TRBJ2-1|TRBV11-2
TGTGCCAGCAGCTTATTCCAATCTAGCGCCGATGAGCAGTTCTTC
CASSLFQSSADEQFF
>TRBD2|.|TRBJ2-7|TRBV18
TGTGCCAGCTCACCCCCTAGCGGGAGTATCGGATACGAGCAGTACTTC
CASSPPSGSIGYEQYF
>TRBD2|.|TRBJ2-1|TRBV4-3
TGCGCCAGCAGCCCCAACCCTAGCGGGACCGATGAGCAGTTCTTC
CASSPNPSGTDEQFF
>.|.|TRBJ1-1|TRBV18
TGTGCCAGCTCACCTGGGAAGGGCTCAGGAAACACTGAAGCTTTCTTT
CASSPGKGSGNTEAFF
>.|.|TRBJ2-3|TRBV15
TGTGCCACCAGCAGAGGGGTTATGGCGGGACACACAGATACGCAGTATTTT
CATSRGVMAGHTDTQYF
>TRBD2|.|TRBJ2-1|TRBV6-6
TGTGCCAGCACCGGGGGGTATGGAAGGGGTGAGCAGTTCTTC
CASTGGYGRGEQFF
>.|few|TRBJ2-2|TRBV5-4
TGTGCCAGCAGCTTGGGGAGCGGCAACACCGGGGAGCTGTTTTTT
CASSLGSGNTGELFF